The present T cell receptor (beta chain) was sequenced within a study of PD-L1 blockade in urothelial cancer. Overall study context: Patients initiated atezolizumab in about 2014 at 1,200 mg intravenously every 3 weeks. In terms of prior chemotherapy, patients had received 0 to 3 regimens. Samples came from 3 weeks, at the second dose, and 6 weeks into treatment. In the patient group, most of the roughly 30 were males with bladder-origin urothelial cancer.

Germline CDR1 reads SGHTA; CDR2 reads FQGTGA. V lost 6 bases and J lost 4; bases outside the gene matches: 24. CDR3 length: 20 amino acids. This clone came up once. Specified time point: pretreatment peripheral blood. Only in-frame clones appear in the TCRdb table, and some are missing; sequencing was by immunoSEQ multiplex PCR. The sample records approximately 86,000 clones, just under 85% being singletons. The chain joins TRBV7-3 to TRBJ1-2; TRBD1 agrees at 9 bases. The source is a man between 35 and 55 years old with urothelial cancer. Sequenced here: PBMCs, sampled around atezolizumab (anti-PD-L1) treatment. The CDR3 bases are TGTGCCAGCAGGGGATCCCGGGACAGGGAGGGGGCCGGTGCTCGCTATGGCTACACCTTC. Protein product: CASRGSRDREGAGARYGYTF. The full variable domain, in which reference TRBV7-3 and TRBJ1-2 provide the parts outside the CDR3, is GAGVSQTPSNKVTEKGKYVELRCDPISGHTALYWYRQSLGQGPEFLIYFQGTGAADDSGLPNDRFFAVRPEGSVSTLKIQRTERGDSAVYLCASRGSRDREGAGARYGYTFGSGTRLTVV.